This T cell receptor (beta chain) was documented in a study of PD-L1 blockade in urothelial cancer. Trimming at V came to 2 bases and at J to 4 bases, leaving 4 bases not matched to a gene. There are 15 residues in the CDR3. Looked up from germline, CDR1 is SNHLY and CDR2 is FYNNEI. Enrolled patients showed locally advanced or metastatic urothelial carcinoma. Repertoires were generated with immunoSEQ multiplex PCR, while TCRdb's copy carries only in-frame clones and drops some. In the table there are about 100,000 clones, about nine tenths of which are singletons. This sequence originates from a woman aged 80 or older with urothelial cancer. Sequenced material: PBMCs, taken around atezolizumab (anti-PD-L1) treatment. The genes are TRBV2 and TRBJ1-4; 7 bases align to TRBD1. CDR3 coding DNA: TGTGCCAGCAGTGAAATGACAGGGTATAATGAAAAACTGTTTTTT. It yields the protein CASSEMTGYNEKLFF.